This T cell receptor (beta chain) derives from a study of blood T cell repertoires in COVID-19. Study background: Specimens from acute and convalescent COVID-19 originated in the United States, Italy and Spain. T cells, B-cell-depleted T cells, or PBMCs supplied cDNA or gDNA.

Per germline, CDR1 KGHDR and CDR2 SFDVKD. Germline trimming cut 9 bases from V and 5 bases from J; bases unmatched to any gene: 3. The length of the CDR3 is 12 residues. Original processing methods: Cell counts per sample came from amplifying reference gene primers. The method was immunoSEQ multiplex PCR; TCRdb's version includes in-frame clones alone and lacks a portion of them. The DNA gave D and trimming, while V, J and clone size come from that table. The repertoire includes tens of thousands of clones, over 65% of them detected once, and 20% to 25% sits in the top ten. This sequence originates from a human donor in a cohort sampled during active COVID-19. The chain has TRBV24-1 and TRBJ2-5, with 9 nucleotides matching TRBD1. Input material: peripheral blood. CDR3 DNA: TGTGCCACCGCTGACAGGGGGGAGACCCAGTACTTC. This sequence encodes CATADRGETQYF.